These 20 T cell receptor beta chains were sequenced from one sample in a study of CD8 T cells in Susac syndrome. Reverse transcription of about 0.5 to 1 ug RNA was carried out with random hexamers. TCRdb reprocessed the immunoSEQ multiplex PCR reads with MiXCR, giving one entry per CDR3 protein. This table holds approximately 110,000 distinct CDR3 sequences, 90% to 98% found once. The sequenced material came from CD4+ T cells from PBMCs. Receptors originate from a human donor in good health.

This CDR3 reads CASSLSGQDFNYGYTF. DNA of the CDR3: TGCGCCAGCAGCTTGAGTGGACAGGACTTTAACTATGGCTACACCTTC. This sequence joins TRBV5-1 and TRBJ1-2; 7 bases line up with TRBD1. Germline V gives CDR1 SGHRS, CDR2 YFSETQ. J lost 1 base, V lost 1 base, and 7 bases had no gene match. The CDR3 spans 16 residues. Full variable domain (missing parts from reference TRBV5-1 and TRBJ1-2): KAGVTQTPRYLIKTRGQQVTLSCSPISGHRSVSWYQQTPGQGLQFLFEYFSETQRNKGNFPGRFSGRQFSNSRSEMNVSTLELGDSALYLCASSLSGQDFNYGYTFGSGTRLTVV.

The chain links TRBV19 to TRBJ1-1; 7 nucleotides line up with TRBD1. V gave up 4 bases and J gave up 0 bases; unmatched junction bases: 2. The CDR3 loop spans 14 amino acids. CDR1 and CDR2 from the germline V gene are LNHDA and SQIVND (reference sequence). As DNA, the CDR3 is TGTGCCAGTAGTAGGGACAGAGTGAACACTGAAGCTTTCTTT. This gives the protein CASSRDRVNTEAFF.

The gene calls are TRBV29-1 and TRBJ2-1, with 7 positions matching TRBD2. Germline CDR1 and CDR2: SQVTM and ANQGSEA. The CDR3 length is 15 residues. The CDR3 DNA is TGCATCTTCTCCCGGGTGCGGGGGTCTTACAATGAGCAGTTCTTC. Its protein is CIFSRVRGSYNEQFF.

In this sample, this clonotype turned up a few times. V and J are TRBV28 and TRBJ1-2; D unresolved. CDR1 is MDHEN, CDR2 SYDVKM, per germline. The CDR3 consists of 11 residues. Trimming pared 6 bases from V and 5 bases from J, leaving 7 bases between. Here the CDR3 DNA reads TGTGCCAGCAGGGGCCTGTATGGCTACACCTTC. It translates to CASRGLYGYTF.

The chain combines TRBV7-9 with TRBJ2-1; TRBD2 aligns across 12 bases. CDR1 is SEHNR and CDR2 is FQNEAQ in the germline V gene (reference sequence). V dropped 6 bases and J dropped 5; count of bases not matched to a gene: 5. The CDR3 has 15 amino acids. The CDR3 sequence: CASRWTSGTNNEQFF. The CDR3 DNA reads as TGTGCCAGCAGGTGGACTAGCGGGACAAACAATGAGCAGTTCTTC. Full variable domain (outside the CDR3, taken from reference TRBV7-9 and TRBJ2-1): DTGVSQNPRHKITKRGQNVTFRCDPISEHNRLYWYRQTLGQGPEFLTYFQNEAQLEKSRLLSDRFSAERPKGSFSTLEIQRTEQGDSAMYLCASRWTSGTNNEQFFGPGTRLTVL.

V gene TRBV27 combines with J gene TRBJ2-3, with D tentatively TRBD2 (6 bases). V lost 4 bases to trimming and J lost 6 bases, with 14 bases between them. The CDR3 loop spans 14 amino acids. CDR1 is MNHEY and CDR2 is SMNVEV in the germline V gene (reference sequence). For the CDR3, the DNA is TGTGCCAGCAGTTCTCTTGCGGGGCCCGATACGCAGTATTTT. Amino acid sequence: CASSSLAGPDTQYF.

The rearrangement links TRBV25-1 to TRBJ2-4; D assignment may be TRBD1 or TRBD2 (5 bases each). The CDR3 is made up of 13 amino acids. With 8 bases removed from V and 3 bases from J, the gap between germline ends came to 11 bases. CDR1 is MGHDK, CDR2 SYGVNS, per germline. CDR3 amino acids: CASEGRGKNIQYF. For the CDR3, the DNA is TGTGCCAGCGAGGGAAGGGGCAAAAACATTCAGTACTTC.

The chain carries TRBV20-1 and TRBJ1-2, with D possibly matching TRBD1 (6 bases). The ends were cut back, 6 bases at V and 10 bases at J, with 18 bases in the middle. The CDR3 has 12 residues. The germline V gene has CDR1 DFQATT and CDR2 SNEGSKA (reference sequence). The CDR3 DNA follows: TGCAGTGCCGTCGGGGGACACGATTTCTACACCTTC. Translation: CSAVGGHDFYTF.

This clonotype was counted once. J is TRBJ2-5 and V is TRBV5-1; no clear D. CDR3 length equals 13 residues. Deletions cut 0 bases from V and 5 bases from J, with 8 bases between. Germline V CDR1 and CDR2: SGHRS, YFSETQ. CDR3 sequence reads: CASSLAWFETQYF. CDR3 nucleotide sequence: TGCGCCAGCAGCTTGGCGTGGTTCGAGACCCAGTACTTC.

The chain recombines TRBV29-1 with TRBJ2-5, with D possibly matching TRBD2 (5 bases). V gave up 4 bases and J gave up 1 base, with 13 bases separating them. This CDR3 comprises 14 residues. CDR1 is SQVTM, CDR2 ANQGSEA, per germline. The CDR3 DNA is TGCAGCGTTGTCCCCGAGGCGGGCCAAGAGACCCAGTACTTC. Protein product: CSVVPEAGQETQYF. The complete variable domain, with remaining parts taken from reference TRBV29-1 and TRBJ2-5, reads SAVISQKPSRDICQRGTSLTIQCQVDSQVTMMFWYRQQPGQSLTLIATANQGSEATYESGFVIDKFPISRPNLTFSTLTVSNMSPEDSSIYLCSVVPEAGQETQYFGPGTRLLVL.

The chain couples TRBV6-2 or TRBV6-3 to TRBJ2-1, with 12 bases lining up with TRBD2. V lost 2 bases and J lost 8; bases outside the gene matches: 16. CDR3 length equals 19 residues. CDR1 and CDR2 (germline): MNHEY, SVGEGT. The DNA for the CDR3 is TGTGCCAGCAGTTACGGGCTAGCGGGAGGGCCCGGTATTTCCGATGAGCAGTTCTTC. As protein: CASSYGLAGGPGISDEQFF.

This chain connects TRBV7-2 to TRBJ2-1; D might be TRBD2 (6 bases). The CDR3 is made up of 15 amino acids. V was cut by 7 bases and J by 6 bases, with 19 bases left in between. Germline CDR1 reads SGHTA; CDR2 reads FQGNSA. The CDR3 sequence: CASTVIQGGSNEQFF. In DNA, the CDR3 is TGTGCCAGCACAGTCATTCAGGGAGGTAGCAATGAGCAGTTCTTC.

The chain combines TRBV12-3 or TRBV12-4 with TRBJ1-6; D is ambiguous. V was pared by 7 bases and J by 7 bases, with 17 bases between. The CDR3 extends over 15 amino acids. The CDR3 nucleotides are TGTGCCAGCACAGAGACTCCGAGGGCGAATTCACCCCTCCACTTT. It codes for CASTETPRANSPLHF.

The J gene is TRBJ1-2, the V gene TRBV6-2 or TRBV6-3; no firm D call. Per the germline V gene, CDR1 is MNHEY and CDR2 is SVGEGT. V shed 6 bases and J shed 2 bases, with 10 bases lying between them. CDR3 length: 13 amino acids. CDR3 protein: CASRPDINYGYTF. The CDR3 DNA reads TGTGCCAGCAGACCCGACATAAACTATGGCTACACCTTC.

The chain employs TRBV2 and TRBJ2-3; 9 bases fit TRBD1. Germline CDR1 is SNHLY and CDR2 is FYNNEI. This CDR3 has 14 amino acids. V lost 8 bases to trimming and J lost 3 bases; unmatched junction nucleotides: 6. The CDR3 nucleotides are TGTGCCAGCGAGAGGGGACAGGGAACAGATACGCAGTATTTT. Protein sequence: CASERGQGTDTQYF.

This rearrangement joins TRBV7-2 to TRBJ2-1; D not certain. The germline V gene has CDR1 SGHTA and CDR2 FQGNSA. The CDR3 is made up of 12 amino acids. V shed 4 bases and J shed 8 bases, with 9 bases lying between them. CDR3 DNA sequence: TGTGCCAGCAGCTATCCTCTGGATGAGCAGTTCTTC. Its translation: CASSYPLDEQFF.

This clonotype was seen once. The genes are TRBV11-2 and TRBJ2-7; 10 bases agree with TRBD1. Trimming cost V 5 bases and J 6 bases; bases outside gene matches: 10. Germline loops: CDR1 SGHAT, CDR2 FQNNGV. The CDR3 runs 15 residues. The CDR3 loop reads CASSRHGTGDGEQYF. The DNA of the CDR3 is TGTGCCAGCAGCCGACACGGGACAGGGGATGGCGAGCAGTACTTC.

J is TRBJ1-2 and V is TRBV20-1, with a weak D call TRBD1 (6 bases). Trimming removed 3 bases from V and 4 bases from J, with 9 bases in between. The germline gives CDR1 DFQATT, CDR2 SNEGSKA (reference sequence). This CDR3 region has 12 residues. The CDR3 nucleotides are TGCAGTGCTAGCGGACAGAGCTATGGCTACACCTTC. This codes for CSASGQSYGYTF.

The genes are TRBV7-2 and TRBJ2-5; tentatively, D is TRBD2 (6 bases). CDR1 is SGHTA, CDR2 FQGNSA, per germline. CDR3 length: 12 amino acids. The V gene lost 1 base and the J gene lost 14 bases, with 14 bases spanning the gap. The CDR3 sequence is CASSLDLAPGYF. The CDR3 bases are TGTGCCAGCAGCTTAGATCTAGCGCCCGGTTACTTC. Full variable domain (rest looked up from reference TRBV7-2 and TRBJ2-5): GAGVSQSPSNKVTEKGKDVELRCDPISGHTALYWYRQSLGQGLEFLIYFQGNSAPDKSGLPSDRFSAERTGGSVSTLTIQRTQQEDSAVYLCASSLDLAPGYFGPGTRLLVL.

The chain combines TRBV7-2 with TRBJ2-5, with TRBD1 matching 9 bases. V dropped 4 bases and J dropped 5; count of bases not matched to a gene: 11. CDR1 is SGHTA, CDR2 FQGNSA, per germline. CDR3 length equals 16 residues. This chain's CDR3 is CASSSRTGALGETQYF. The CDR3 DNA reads TGTGCCAGCAGCTCCCGGACAGGGGCCTTAGGGGAGACCCAGTACTTC.